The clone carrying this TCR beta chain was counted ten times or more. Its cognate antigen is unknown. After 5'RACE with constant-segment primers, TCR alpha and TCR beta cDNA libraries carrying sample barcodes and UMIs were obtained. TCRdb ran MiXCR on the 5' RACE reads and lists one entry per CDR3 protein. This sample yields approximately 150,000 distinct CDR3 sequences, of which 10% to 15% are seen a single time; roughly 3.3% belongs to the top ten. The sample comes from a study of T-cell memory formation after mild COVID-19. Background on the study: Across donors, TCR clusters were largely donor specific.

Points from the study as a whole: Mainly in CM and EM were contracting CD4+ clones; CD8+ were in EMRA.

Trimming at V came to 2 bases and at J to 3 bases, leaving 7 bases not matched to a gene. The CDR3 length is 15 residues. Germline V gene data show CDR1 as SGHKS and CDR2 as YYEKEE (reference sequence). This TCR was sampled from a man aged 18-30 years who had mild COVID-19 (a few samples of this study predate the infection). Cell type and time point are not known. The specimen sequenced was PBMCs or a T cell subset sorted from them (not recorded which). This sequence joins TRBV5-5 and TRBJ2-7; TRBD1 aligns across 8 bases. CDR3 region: CASSLLRDRSYEQYF. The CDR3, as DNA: TGTGCCAGCAGCTTACTCCGGGACAGGAGCTACGAGCAGTACTTC.